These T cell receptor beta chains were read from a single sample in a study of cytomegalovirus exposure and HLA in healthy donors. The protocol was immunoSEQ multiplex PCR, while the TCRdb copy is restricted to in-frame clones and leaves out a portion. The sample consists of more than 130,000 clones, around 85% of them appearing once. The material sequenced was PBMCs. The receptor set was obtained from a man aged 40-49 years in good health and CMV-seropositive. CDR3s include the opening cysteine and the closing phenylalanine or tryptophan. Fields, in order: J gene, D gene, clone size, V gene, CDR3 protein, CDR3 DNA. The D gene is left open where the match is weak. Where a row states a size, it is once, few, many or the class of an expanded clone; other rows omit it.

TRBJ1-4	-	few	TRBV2	CASRGGEVEKLFF	TGTGCCAGCAGAGGAGGGGAGGTTGAAAAACTGTTTTTT
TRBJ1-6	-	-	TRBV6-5	CASRTGDSPLHF	TGTGCCAGCCGTACAGGCGACTCACCCCTCCACTTT
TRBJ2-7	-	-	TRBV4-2	CASSQGPQSYEQYF	TGTGCCAGCAGCCAAGGTCCCCAGTCCTACGAGCAGTACTTC
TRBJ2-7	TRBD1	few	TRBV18	CASSPTMSRGPNEQYF	TGTGCCAGCTCACCAACAATGTCCAGGGGGCCCAACGAGCAGTACTTC
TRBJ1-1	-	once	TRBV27	CASSLLGGVDTEAFF	TGTGCCAGCAGTCTCCTAGGAGGGGTTGACACTGAAGCTTTCTTT
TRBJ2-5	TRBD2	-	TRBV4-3	CASSQDGVAGLAQYF	TGCGCCAGCAGCCAAGATGGGGTAGCGGGGTTGGCCCAGTACTTC
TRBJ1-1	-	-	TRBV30	CAWSVWGDTEAFF	TGTGCCTGGAGTGTATGGGGAGATACTGAAGCTTTCTTT
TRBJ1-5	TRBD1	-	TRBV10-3	CATSTGGINQPQHF	TGTGCCACCTCGACAGGGGGCATCAATCAGCCCCAGCATTTT
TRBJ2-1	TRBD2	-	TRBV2	CASSWTSATSYNEQFF	TGTGCCAGCAGTTGGACTAGCGCGACCTCCTACAATGAGCAGTTCTTC
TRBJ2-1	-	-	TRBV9	CASSVDTSGVDEQFF	TGTGCCAGCAGCGTAGATACTTCCGGGGTCGATGAGCAGTTCTTC
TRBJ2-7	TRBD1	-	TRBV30	CAWSFNSPGGEQYF	TGTGCCTGGAGTTTTAACTCCCCAGGGGGCGAGCAGTACTTC
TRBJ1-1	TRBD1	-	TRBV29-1	CSVLQGSLVAFF	TGCAGCGTACTACAGGGGTCCTTGGTGGCTTTCTTT
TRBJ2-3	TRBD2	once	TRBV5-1	CASSTSGREDTQYF	TGCGCCAGCAGCACTAGCGGGAGGGAAGATACGCAGTATTTT
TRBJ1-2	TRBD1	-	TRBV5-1	CASSLGGQGAFGYTF	TGCGCCAGCAGCTTGGGCGGGCAGGGGGCTTTCGGCTACACCTTC
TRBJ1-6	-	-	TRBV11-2	CASSLTRLYNSPLHF	TGTGCCAGCAGCTTAACCAGACTATATAATTCACCCCTCCACTTT
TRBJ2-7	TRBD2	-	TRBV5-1	CASSLEGSGDEQYF	TGCGCCAGCAGCTTGGAGGGTAGCGGGGACGAGCAGTACTTC
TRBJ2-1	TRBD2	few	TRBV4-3	CASSQTGLAAKQFF	TGCGCCAGCAGCCAGACGGGACTAGCGGCAAAGCAGTTCTTC
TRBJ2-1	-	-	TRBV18	CASFPRGFPTNEQFF	TGTGCCAGCTTTCCAAGGGGATTCCCTACAAATGAGCAGTTCTTC
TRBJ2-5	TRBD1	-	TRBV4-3	CASSRDRVTETQYF	TGCGCCAGCAGCCGGGACAGGGTGACAGAGACCCAGTACTTC
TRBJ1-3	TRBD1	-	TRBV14	CASSLGGGPGNTIYF	TGTGCCAGCAGCCTCGGAGGGGGCCCTGGAAACACCATATATTTT
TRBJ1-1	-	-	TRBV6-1	CASRARQLNTEAFF	TGTGCCAGCAGGGCGAGGCAGTTGAACACTGAAGCTTTCTTT
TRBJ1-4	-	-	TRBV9	CASSAAGGLAEKLFF	TGTGCCAGCAGCGCTGCGGGAGGGCTAGCGGAAAAACTGTTTTTT
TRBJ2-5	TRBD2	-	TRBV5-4	CASSSGLAGGPGTQYF	TGTGCCAGCAGCTCGGGACTAGCGGGAGGGCCTGGGACCCAGTACTTC
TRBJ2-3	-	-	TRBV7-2	CASSFSTDTQYF	TGTGCCAGCAGCTTCTCCACAGATACGCAGTATTTT
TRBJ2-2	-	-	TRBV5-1	CASSLDSTGELFF	TGCGCCAGCAGCTTGGACAGCACCGGGGAGCTGTTTTTT
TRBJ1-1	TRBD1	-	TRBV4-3	CASSQSGTGRTEAFF	TGCGCCAGCAGCCAATCCGGGACAGGGAGGACTGAAGCTTTCTTT
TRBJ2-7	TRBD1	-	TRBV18	CASSPQTGGEQYF	TGTGCCAGCTCACCACAGACAGGGGGCGAGCAGTACTTC
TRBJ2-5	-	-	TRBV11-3	CASSSSEETQYF	TGTGCCAGCAGCTCATCAGAAGAGACCCAGTACTTC
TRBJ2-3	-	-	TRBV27	CASRSGGDTQYF	TGTGCCAGCCGCTCAGGAGGGGATACGCAGTATTTT
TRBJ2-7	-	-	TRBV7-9	CASSLLPKGHSYEQYF	TGTGCCAGCAGCTTATTACCAAAAGGACACTCCTACGAGCAGTACTTC
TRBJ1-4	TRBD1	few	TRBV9	CASSAGQSWTGEEKLFF	TGTGCCAGCAGCGCGGGTCAGAGCTGGACAGGAGAGGAAAAACTGTTTTTT
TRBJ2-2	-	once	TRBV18	CASSPPRPLNTGELFF	TGTGCCAGCTCACCACCGAGGCCTCTGAACACCGGGGAGCTGTTTTTT
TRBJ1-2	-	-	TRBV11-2	CASSLKSSYGYTF	TGTGCCAGCAGCTTAAAGAGCTCCTATGGCTACACCTTC
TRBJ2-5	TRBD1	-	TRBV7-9	CASSLDGTGGFETQYF	TGTGCCAGCAGCTTAGATGGGACAGGGGGCTTTGAGACCCAGTACTTC
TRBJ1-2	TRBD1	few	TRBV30	CAWSLTGFNGYTF	TGTGCCTGGAGTTTGACAGGGTTTAATGGCTACACCTTC
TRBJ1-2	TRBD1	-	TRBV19	CASRGKGQRGYTF	TGTGCCAGTAGGGGGAAGGGACAGCGGGGCTACACCTTC
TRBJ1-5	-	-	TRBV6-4	CASSPHSNQPQHF	TGTGCCAGCAGTCCCCATAGCAATCAGCCCCAGCATTTT
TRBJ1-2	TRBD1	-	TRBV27	CASSPRGQGRGYTF	TGTGCCAGCAGTCCACGGGGACAGGGACGTGGCTACACCTTC
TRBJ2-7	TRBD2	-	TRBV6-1	CASLAGGSHEQYF	TGTGCCAGTTTAGCGGGAGGTTCCCACGAGCAGTACTTC
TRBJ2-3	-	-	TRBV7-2	CASSLAVSGTDTQYF	TGTGCCAGCAGCTTAGCGGTTAGTGGCACAGATACGCAGTATTTT
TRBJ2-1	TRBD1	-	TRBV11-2	CASSHEGALYNEQFF	TGTGCCAGCAGCCACGAGGGGGCGTTATACAATGAGCAGTTCTTC
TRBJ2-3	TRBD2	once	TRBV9	CASSLIAGGTDTQYF	TGTGCCAGCAGCCTCATAGCGGGGGGGACAGATACGCAGTATTTT
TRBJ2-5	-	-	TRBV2	CASRDSYYGQYF	TGTGCCAGCAGGGACAGTTACTACGGGCAGTACTTC
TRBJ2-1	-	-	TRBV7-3	CASSLNGGAIYNEQFF	TGTGCCAGCAGCTTAAATGGGGGCGCGATTTACAATGAGCAGTTCTTC
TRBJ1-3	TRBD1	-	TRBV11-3	CASSARGKGSGNTIYF	TGTGCCAGCAGCGCCAGGGGGAAGGGGTCTGGAAACACCATATATTTT